This T cell receptor beta chain was profiled in a study of blood T cell repertoires in COVID-19. Whole-study context: There were acute and convalescent COVID-19 samples, and they came from the United States, Italy and Spain. Sources were T cells, B-cell-depleted T cells, or PBMCs; the material itself was cDNA or gDNA.

Methods used by the authors: Reference gene primer amplification gave nucleated cell count estimates. Using immunoSEQ multiplex PCR, the repertoire was profiled, and TCRdb retains in-frame clones only, with some absent. V and J calls and clone size are as listed in that table; D and trimming were resolved from the DNA. Altogether approximately 300,000 clones are present, around 83% being singletons, with the ten largest covering 1.2%. This CDR3 is built from 14 residues. V lost 0 bases and J lost 5, with 10 bases in between. Per germline, CDR1 MNHNS and CDR2 SASEGT. This rearrangement joins TRBV6-1 to TRBJ1-1; D ambiguous. This clonotype originated in a woman aged 45-65 years with acute or convalescent COVID-19. The sequenced material came from peripheral blood. Written as DNA, the CDR3 is TGTGCCAGCAGTGAAGCCCCAGGAGGGACTGAAGCTTTCTTT. Encoded protein: CASSEAPGGTEAFF.